This TCR beta chain was identified during a study of T-cell reconstitution after alpha-beta-depleted transplantation in children. Comment on this clonotype: Its specificity is unknown. This could be a read error, since a much larger clone is one nucleotide away.

The library targeted TCRbeta and was prepared with unique molecular identifiers. TCRdb re-derived calls from the PCR reads in MiXCR, one entry per CDR3 protein. The table includes more than 200,000 distinct CDR3 sequences, 20% to 30% detected once. General study findings and limits: About two months after transplant, alpha-beta T cells reportedly came from several hundred expanded graft clones.

The CDR3 has 14 amino acids. V dropped 2 bases and J dropped 1; count of bases not matched to a gene: 1. Germline-derived CDR1 and CDR2 are MNHEY and SVGAGI. Here the sequenced sample was PBMCs, mostly from graft donor cells, taken 360 days after TCRalphabeta/CD19-depleted stem cell transplant. V and J are TRBV6-5 and TRBJ1-1; TRBD1 matches at 7 bases. The sequence was collected from a female patient aged 2-9 years who had a stem cell transplant for congenital amegakaryocytic thrombocytopenia, so the T cells may come from the graft donor. CDR3: CASSYGTANTEAFF. The CDR3 DNA is TGTGCCAGCAGTTACGGGACAGCGAACACTGAAGCTTTCTTT.